Below are 6 T cell receptor beta chains sequenced from a single sample in a study of blood T cell repertoires in COVID-19. TCRdb's copy holds only in-frame clones and misses some; the assay was immunoSEQ multiplex PCR. The sample records 100,000 to 150,000 clones, about 80% being singletons. The sequencing input was peripheral blood. These receptors came from a man in his forties with active or convalescent COVID-19.

The chain links TRBV7-3 to TRBJ1-1; D is unclear. This CDR3 region has 14 residues. Deletions cut 5 bases from V and 5 bases from J, with 15 bases between. Germline V CDR1 and CDR2: SGHTA, FQGTGA. CDR3 sequence: CASSPTGMETEAFF. The CDR3 coding sequence is TGTGCCAGCAGCCCGACGGGGATGGAGACTGAAGCTTTCTTT.

The rearrangement uses TRBV4-1 and TRBJ2-3, with 12 bases identical to TRBD2. After removal of 1 base from V and 0 bases from J, the junction contained 5 bases not matched to a gene. The length of the CDR3 is 18 residues. The germline gives CDR1 MGHRA, CDR2 YSYEKL. The CDR3 spells CASSQGTSGATSTDTQYF. The CDR3 DNA is TGCGCCAGCAGCCAAGGGACTAGCGGGGCCACTAGCACAGATACGCAGTATTTT.

The chain joins TRBV18 to TRBJ1-3; D call uncertain. The V end was cut by 5 bases, the J end by 0 bases, with 14 bases between. The CDR3 covers 16 residues. Germline V lookup: CDR1 KGHSH, CDR2 LQKENI. CDR3 loop: CASSAGSPSSGNTIYF. The CDR3, as DNA: TGTGCCAGCTCAGCCGGGTCTCCATCCTCTGGAAACACCATATATTTT.

The chain employs TRBV11-1 and TRBJ2-5, with D tentatively TRBD2 (5 bases). Germline V gene lookup returns CDR1 SGHAT and CDR2 FQDESV (reference sequence). V lost 1 base and J lost 4, with 16 bases in between. The CDR3 loop spans 16 amino acids. CDR3 bases: TGTGCCAGCAGCTTAGGAGTGATCGGCGAGGGAGAGACCCAGTACTTC. Protein product: CASSLGVIGEGETQYF.

This clone was seen ten or more times. This chain connects TRBV4-1 to TRBJ1-1; D uncertain. Deletions cut 0 bases from V and 4 bases from J, with 15 bases between. The CDR3 runs 16 residues. CDR1 is MGHRA, CDR2 YSYEKL, per germline. The CDR3 protein is CASSQDSADKITEAFF. The CDR3 nucleotides are TGCGCCAGCAGCCAAGATAGTGCAGACAAGATCACTGAAGCTTTCTTT.

J is TRBJ1-2 and V is TRBV27; no firm D call. V gave up 5 bases and J gave up 8 bases, with 15 bases separating them. The germline gives CDR1 MNHEY, CDR2 SMNVEV (reference sequence). The length of the CDR3 is 13 residues. The CDR3 region is CASSPPGRRGYTF. CDR3 nucleotide sequence: TGTGCCAGCAGTCCCCCGGGTCGGCGGGGCTACACCTTC.